The sequence of this TCR beta chain was determined in a study of blood T cell repertoires in COVID-19. Overall study: Specimens from acute and convalescent COVID-19 originated in the United States, Italy and Spain.

The data were produced by immunoSEQ multiplex PCR, yet TCRdb's version contains in-frame clones alone and is incomplete. The sample consists of about 120,000 clones, more than 75% of them appearing once. CDR1 and CDR2 from the germline V gene are WSHSY and SAAADI. The trim removed 6 bases at V and 3 bases at J, leaving 3 bases unmatched. The CDR3 loop spans 15 amino acids. Material: peripheral blood. The chain combines TRBV10-2 with TRBJ2-1; 12 bases fit TRBD2. This receptor was identified in a woman between 45 and 60 years old with acute or convalescent COVID-19. The CDR3 here is CASRETSGSYNEQFF. The CDR3 DNA is TGCGCCAGCAGAGAGACTAGCGGGAGCTACAATGAGCAGTTCTTC.